This T cell receptor beta chain was recorded in a study of glioma-infiltrating T cells after dendritic cell vaccination. PBMC sampling occurred before vaccination, two weeks after the third dose, and at progression. Concerning this clone: Other DNA sequences in the sample encode the same CDR3.

CDR1 is SGDLS, CDR2 YYNGEE, per germline. V was pared by 8 bases and J by 7 bases, with 13 bases between. The CDR3 covers 12 residues. Clones were read by immunoSEQ multiplex PCR, and TCRdb kept only the in-frame ones, dropping some. This table has about 50,000 clones, 85% to 90% appearing once. This rearrangement joins TRBV9 to TRBJ2-1; D might be TRBD1 (6 bases). The starting material was blood, obtained before dendritic cell vaccination. This sequence was found in a human donor with glioblastoma. This CDR3 reads CASGRTVNEQFF. CDR3 nucleotide sequence: TGTGCCAGTGGGCGGACAGTAAATGAGCAGTTCTTC.